Listed below are T cell receptor beta chains from one sample, sequenced in a study of blood T cell repertoires in COVID-19. Measured with immunoSEQ multiplex PCR; TCRdb has only the in-frame clones, and not every one. The sample shows around 160,000 clones, 81% of them seen only once. The specimen sequenced was peripheral blood. The receptors derive from a man aged 55 to 70 with active or convalescent COVID-19. Both conserved end residues are trimmed from each CDR3. Fields, in order: V gene, J gene, CDR3 protein.

v_call: TRBV5-1
j_call: TRBJ2-7
cdr3_aa: ANPAGGRGSRVEQY

v_call: TRBV10-1
j_call: TRBJ1-2
cdr3_aa: ASSESNRGDWYGYT

v_call: TRBV7-2
j_call: TRBJ1-2
cdr3_aa: ASSSTALYGYT

v_call: TRBV18
j_call: TRBJ1-3
cdr3_aa: ASSPSGPFSGNTIY

v_call: TRBV3-1/TRBV3-2
j_call: TRBJ2-1
cdr3_aa: ASSRDYSSYNEQF

v_call: TRBV19
j_call: TRBJ1-4
cdr3_aa: ASSKQVATNEKLF

v_call: TRBV28
j_call: TRBJ1-2
cdr3_aa: ASHTGQGGGYT

v_call: TRBV2
j_call: TRBJ1-1
cdr3_aa: ASSDQGVNTEAF

v_call: TRBV28
j_call: TRBJ1-4
cdr3_aa: ASSRRNEKLF

v_call: TRBV5-1
j_call: TRBJ1-4
cdr3_aa: ASSVILGAEKLF

v_call: TRBV29-1
j_call: TRBJ1-1
cdr3_aa: SVTGQGGAEAF

v_call: TRBV28
j_call: TRBJ2-1
cdr3_aa: ASSLLEQF

v_call: TRBV11-3
j_call: TRBJ2-7
cdr3_aa: ASSPGTGGAEQY